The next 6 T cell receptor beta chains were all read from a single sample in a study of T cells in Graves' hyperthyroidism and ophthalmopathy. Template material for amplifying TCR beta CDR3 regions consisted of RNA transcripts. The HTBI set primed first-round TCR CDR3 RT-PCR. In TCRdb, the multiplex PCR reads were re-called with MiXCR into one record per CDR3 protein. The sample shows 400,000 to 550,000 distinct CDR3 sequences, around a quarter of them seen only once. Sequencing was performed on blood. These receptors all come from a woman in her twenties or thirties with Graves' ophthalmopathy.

The CDR3 nucleotides read TGTGCCAGCAGCCTCGCCGGGACAGGGGGACTCGGGGCTTTCTTT. Translated, it gives CASSLAGTGGLGAFF. V gene TRBV4-2 combines with J gene TRBJ1-1; 11 nucleotides match TRBD1. Germline V lookup: CDR1 LGHNA, CDR2 YNFKEQ. With V trimmed by 4 bases and J by 11 bases, 12 bases remained unmatched. This CDR3 region has 15 residues.

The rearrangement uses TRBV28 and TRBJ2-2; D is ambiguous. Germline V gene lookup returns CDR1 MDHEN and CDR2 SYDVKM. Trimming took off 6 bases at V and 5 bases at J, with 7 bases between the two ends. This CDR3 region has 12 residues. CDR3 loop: CASRRPTGELFF. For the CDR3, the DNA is TGTGCCAGCAGGCGGCCGACCGGGGAGCTGTTTTTT.

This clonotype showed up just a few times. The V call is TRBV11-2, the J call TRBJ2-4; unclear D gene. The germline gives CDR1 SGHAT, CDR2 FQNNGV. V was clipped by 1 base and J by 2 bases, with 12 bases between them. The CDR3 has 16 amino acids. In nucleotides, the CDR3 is TGTGCCAGCAGCTTAGGATCTTTGGGAACCAAAAACATTCAGTACTTC. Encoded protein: CASSLGSLGTKNIQYF.

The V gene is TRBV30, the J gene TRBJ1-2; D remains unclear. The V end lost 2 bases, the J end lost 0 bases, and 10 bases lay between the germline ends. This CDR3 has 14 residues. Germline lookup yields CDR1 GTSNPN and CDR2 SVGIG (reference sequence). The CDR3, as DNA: TGTGCCTGGAGTCTCCCTTCATCTAACTATGGCTACACCTTC. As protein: CAWSLPSSNYGYTF.

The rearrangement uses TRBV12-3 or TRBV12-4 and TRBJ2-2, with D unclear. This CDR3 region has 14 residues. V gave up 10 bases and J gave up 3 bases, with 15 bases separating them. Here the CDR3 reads CATKGLVDTGELFF. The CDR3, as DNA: TGTGCCACGAAGGGCTTGGTAGACACCGGGGAGCTGTTTTTT.

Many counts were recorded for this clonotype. The CDR3 sequence is CASRGRGELDQPQHF. The CDR3 nucleotides are TGTGCCAGTAGAGGCAGGGGGGAATTGGATCAGCCCCAGCATTTT. This chain connects TRBV19 to TRBJ1-5; 7 bases align to TRBD1. Trimming took 6 bases from V and 5 from J; bases not matched to a gene: 10. This CDR3 region has 15 residues. CDR1 and CDR2 (germline): LNHDA, SQIVND (reference sequence).